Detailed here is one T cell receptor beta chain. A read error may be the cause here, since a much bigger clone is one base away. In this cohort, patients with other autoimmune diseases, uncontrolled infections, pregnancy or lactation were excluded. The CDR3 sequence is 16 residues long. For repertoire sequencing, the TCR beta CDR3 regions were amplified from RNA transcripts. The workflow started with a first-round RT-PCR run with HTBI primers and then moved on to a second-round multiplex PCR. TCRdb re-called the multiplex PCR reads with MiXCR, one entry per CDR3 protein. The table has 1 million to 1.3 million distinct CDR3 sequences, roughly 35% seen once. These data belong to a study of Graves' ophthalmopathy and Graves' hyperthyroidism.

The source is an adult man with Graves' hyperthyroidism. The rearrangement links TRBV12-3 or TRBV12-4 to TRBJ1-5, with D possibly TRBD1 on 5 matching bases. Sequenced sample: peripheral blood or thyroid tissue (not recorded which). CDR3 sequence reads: CAGSPMGPGHYQPQHF. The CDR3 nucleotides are TGTGCCGGCAGTCCAATGGGGCCAGGTCATTATCAGCCCCAGCATTTT.